This TCR beta chain was retrieved from a study of T-cell memory formation after mild COVID-19. TCRdb recomputed calls from the 5' RACE reads with MiXCR, one row per CDR3 protein. The sample has around 510,000 distinct CDR3 sequences; about 20% are singletons. This clonotype was counted between two and nine times. With V trimmed by 0 bases and J by 7 bases, 0 bases remained unmatched. The CDR3 runs to 15 residues. The germline CDR1 and CDR2 sequences are KGHSH and LQKENI. The TCR sequence derives from an adult woman who had mild COVID-19 (a few samples of this study predate the infection). Cell type and time point are not known. Sequencing was carried out using PBMCs or a T cell subset sorted from them (not recorded which). The V call is TRBV18, the J call TRBJ1-6, with TRBD1 identical over 10 bases. CDR3 residues: CASSPPGQGNSPLHF. The CDR3 region has the DNA TGTGCCAGCTCACCACCGGGACAGGGGAATTCACCCCTCCACTTT.